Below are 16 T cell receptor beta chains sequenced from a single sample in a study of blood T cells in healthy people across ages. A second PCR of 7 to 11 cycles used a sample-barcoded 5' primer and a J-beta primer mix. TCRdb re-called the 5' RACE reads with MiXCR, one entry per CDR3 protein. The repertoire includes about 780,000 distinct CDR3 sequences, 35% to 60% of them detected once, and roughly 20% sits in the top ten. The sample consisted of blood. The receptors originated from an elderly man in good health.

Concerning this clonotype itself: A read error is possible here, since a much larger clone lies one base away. CDR3 nucleotides: TGCAGCGTTGCGGCGTTTGGGACCAACGTCCTGACTTTC. It translates to CSVAAFGTNVLTF. The chain uses TRBV29-1 and TRBJ2-6; D is undetermined. The V gene's germline CDR1 is SQVTM and CDR2 ANQGSEA. The CDR3 has 13 amino acids.

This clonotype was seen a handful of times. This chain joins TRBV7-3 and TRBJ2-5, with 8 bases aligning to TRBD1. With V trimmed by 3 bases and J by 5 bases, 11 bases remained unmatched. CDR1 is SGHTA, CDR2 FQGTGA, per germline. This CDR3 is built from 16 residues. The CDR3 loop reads CASSFRPRGLGETQYF. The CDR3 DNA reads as TGTGCCAGCAGCTTTCGTCCCAGGGGGCTGGGGGAGACCCAGTACTTC.

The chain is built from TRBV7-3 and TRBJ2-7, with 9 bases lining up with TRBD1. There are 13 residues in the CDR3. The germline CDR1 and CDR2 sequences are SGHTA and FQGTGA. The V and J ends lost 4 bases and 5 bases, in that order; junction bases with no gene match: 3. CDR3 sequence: CASSWTGVDEQYF. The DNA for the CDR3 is TGTGCCAGCAGCTGGACAGGGGTCGACGAGCAGTACTTC. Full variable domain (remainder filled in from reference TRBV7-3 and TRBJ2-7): GAGVSQTPSNKVTEKGKYVELRCDPISGHTALYWYRQSLGQGPEFLIYFQGTGAADDSGLPNDRFFAVRPEGSVSTLKIQRTERGDSAVYLCASSWTGVDEQYFGPGTRLTVT.

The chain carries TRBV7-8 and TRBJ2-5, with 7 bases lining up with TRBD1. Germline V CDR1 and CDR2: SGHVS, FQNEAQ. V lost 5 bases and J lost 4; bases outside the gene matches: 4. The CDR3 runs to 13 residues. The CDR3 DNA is TGTGCCAGCAGCCCTTACAGGGGAGAGACCCAGTACTTC. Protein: CASSPYRGETQYF.

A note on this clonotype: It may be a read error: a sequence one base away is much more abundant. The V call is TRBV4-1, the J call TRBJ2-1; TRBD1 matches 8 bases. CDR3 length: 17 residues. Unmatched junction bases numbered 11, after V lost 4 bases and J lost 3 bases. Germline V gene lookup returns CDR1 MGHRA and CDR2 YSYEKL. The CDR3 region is CASSPDPATGVYNEQFF. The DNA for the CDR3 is TGCGCCAGCAGCCCAGATCCCGCGACAGGGGTCTACAATGAGCAGTTCTTC.

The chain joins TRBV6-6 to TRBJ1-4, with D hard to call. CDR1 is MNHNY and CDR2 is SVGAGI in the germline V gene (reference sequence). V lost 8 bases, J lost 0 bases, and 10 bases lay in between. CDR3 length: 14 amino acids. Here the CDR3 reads CASAQSSTNEKLFF. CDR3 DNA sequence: TGTGCCAGCGCCCAGAGTTCAACTAATGAAAAACTGTTTTTT.

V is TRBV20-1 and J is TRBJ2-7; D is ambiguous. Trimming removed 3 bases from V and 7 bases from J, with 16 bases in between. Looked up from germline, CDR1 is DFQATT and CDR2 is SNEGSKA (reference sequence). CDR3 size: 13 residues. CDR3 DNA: TGCAGTGCTAGGAGGCGGCTACACAATGAGCAGTACTTC. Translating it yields CSARRRLHNEQYF.

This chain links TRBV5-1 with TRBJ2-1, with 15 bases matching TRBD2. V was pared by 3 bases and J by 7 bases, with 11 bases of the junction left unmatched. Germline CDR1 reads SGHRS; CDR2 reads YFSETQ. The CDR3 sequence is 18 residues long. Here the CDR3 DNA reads TGCGCCAGCAGCTACGGACTAGCGGGAGGGGTTCGTTTGAATGAGCAGTTCTTC. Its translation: CASSYGLAGGVRLNEQFF.

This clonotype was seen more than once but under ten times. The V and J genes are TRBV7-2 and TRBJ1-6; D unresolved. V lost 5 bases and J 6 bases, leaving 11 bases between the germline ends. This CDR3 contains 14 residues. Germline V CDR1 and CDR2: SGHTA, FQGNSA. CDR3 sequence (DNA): TGTGCCAGCAGCCGGGAGGGCGGTAATTCACCCCTCCACTTT. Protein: CASSREGGNSPLHF.

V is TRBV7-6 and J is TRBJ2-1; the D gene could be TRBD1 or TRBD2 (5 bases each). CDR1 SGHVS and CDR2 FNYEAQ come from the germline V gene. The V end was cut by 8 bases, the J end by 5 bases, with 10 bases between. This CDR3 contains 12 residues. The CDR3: CASGGRDNEQFF. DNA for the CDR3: TGTGCCAGCGGGGGAAGGGACAATGAGCAGTTCTTC.

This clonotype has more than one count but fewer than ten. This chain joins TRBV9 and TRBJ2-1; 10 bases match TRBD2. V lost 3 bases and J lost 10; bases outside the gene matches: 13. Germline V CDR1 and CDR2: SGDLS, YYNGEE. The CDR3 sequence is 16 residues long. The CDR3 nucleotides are TGTGCCAGCAGCGAAGACTTAGCGGGAGGTGGGCACGAGCAGTTCTTC. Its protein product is CASSEDLAGGGHEQFF.

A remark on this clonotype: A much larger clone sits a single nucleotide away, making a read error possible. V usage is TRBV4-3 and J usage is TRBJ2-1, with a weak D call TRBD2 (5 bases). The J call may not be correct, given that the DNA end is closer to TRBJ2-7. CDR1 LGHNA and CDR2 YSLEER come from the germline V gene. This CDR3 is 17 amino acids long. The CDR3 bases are TGCGCCAGCAGCCAAGAAACACAGCGGAGCTCCTACAATGAGCAGTACTTC. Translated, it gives CASSQETQRSSYNEQYF.

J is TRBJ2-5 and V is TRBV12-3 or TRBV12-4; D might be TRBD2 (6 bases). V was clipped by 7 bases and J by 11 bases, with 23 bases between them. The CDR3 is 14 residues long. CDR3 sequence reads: CASTRGMLLREQYF. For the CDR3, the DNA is TGTGCCAGCACCCGAGGGATGCTCCTACGGGAGCAGTACTTC.

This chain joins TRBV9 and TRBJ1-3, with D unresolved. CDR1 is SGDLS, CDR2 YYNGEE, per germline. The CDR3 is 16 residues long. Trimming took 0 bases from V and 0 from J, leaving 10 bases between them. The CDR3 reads CASSVDEGNSGNTIYF. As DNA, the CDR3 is TGTGCCAGCAGCGTAGATGAGGGAAACTCTGGAAACACCATATATTTT.

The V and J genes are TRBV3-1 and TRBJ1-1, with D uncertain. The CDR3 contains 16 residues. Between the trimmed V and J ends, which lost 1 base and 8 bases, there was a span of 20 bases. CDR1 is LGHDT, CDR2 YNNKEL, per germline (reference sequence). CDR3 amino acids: CASSQARMTGLAEAFF. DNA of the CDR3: TGTGCCAGCAGCCAAGCCCGGATGACCGGTTTGGCGGAAGCTTTCTTT.

CDR3 bases: TGCAGTGCTAGTAGGGCAGGGCGTACAGATACGCAGTATTTT. It translates to CSASRAGRTDTQYF. This chain uses TRBV20-1 with TRBJ2-3; weak D call: TRBD1 (5 bases). The germline V and J ends were trimmed by 3 bases and 3 bases, with 13 bases remaining between them. In germline, CDR1 is DFQATT, CDR2 SNEGSKA (reference sequence). This CDR3 contains 14 residues.